The T cell receptor beta chain described here comes from a study of T cell responses to AZD1222 COVID-19 vaccine. The V end lost 3 bases, the J end lost 6 bases, and 12 bases lay between the germline ends. The CDR3 covers 14 residues. The germline V gene has CDR1 SGHRS and CDR2 YFSETQ. Only in-frame clones appear in the TCRdb table, and some are missing; sequencing was by immunoSEQ multiplex PCR. The repertoire holds under 150,000 clones, with 70% to 90% as singletons. Worth noting for this clone: Its antigen is still unknown.

Study outcomes and limitations: Spike-specific TCR breadth and depth went up after people got two AZD1222 doses. Donors in the cohort were predominantly white British and more often female, and clonal diversity was possibly underestimated. Reports indicate that nearly half of spike-specific TCRs are directed at unmutated variant regions. Samples come after the peak T cell response, not at day 14.

The chain couples TRBV5-1 to TRBJ1-4; perhaps TRBD1 as D (5 bases). Sample: peripheral blood, taken 28 days after the second AZD1222 dose. The sequence came from an adult who received the AZD1222 COVID-19 vaccine. CDR3 sequence: CASSSSDNYEKLFF. The DNA for the CDR3 is TGCGCCAGCAGCTCATCGGACAACTATGAAAAACTGTTTTTT.